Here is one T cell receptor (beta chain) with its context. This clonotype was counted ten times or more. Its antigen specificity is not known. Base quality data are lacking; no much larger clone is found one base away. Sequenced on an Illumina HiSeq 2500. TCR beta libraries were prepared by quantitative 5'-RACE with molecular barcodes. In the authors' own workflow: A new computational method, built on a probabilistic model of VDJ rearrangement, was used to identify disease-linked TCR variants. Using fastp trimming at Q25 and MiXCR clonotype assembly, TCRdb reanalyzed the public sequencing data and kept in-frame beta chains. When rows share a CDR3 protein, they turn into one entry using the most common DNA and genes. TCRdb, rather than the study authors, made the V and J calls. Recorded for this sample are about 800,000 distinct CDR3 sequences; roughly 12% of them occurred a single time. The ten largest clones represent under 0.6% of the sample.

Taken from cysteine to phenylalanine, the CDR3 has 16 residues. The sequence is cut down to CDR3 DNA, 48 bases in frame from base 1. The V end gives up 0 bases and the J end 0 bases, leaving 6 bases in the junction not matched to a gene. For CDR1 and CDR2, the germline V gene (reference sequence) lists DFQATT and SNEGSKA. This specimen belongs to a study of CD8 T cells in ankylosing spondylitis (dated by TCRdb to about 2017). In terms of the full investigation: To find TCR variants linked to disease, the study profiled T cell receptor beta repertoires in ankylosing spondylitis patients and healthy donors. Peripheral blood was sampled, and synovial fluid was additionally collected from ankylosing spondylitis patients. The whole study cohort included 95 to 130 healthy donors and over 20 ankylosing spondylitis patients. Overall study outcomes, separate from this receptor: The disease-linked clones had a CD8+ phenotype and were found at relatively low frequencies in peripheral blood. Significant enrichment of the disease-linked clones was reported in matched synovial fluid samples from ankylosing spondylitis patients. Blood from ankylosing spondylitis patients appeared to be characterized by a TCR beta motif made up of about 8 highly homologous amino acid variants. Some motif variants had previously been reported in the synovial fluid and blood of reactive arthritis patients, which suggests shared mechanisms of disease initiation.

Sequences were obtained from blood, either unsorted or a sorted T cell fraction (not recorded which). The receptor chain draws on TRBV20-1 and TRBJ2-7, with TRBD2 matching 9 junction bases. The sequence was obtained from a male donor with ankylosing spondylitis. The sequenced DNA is TGCAGTGCTAGAGATGTGCTAGCGGGGTTCTCCTACGAGCAGTACTTC. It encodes CSARDVLAGFSYEQYF.